Listed below are T cell receptor beta chains from one sample, sequenced in a study of CD8+CD57+ T cells in acquired aplastic anemia. Each CDR3 protein gets one entry after TCRdb re-called the reads with MiXCR. Of 150,000 to 200,000 distinct CDR3 sequences in the sample, approximately 43% were seen once. Material: sorted CD4+, CD8+, or CD8+CD57+ T cells (not recorded which) from PBMCs. These receptor sequences come from a human donor in good health. The CDR3 runs from the conserved cysteine through the conserved F or W. Fields, in order: clone size, J gene, D gene, V gene, CDR3 protein, CDR3 DNA. D genes are given only for firm matches. Clone size is given for some rows only: seen once, a few or many times, or a class if the clone is expanded.

>many|TRBJ2-3|TRBD2|TRBV7-3
CASRRGAKGTDTQYF
TGTGCCAGCAGGCGGGGGGCCAAGGGCACAGATACGCAGTATTTT
>many|TRBJ2-2|-|TRBV6-4
CASSERPETGELFF
TGTGCCAGCAGTGAAAGGCCAGAAACCGGGGAGCTGTTTTTT
>many|TRBJ1-2|TRBD1|TRBV6-1
CASSEQGQIGYTF
TGTGCCAGCAGTGAACAGGGACAGATTGGCTACACCTTC
>many|TRBJ1-1|-|TRBV5-4
CASSLLGVRNTEAFF
TGTGCCAGCAGCTTGCTAGGTGTGCGCAACACTGAAGCTTTCTTT
>few|TRBJ1-1|TRBD1|TRBV19
CASSTRQGRTEAFF
TGTGCCAGTAGTACAAGACAGGGTAGGACTGAAGCTTTCTTT
>-|TRBJ1-1|-|TRBV19
CASRRSGEAFF
TGTGCCAGTAGGCGGTCCGGTGAAGCTTTCTTT
>many|TRBJ1-1|-|TRBV5-6
CASSLPPGGNTEAFF
TGTGCCAGCAGCCTTCCCCCGGGGGGGAACACTGAAGCTTTCTTT
>-|TRBJ2-2|TRBD1|TRBV25-1
CASSELAPGGTGGNTGELFF
TGTGCCAGCAGTGAGTTGGCCCCGGGAGGGACAGGGGGGAACACCGGGGAGCTGTTTTTT
>many|TRBJ1-3|-|TRBV15
CATSRDNSGNTIYF
TGTGCCACCAGCAGAGATAACAGTGGAAACACCATATATTTT
>many|TRBJ2-5|TRBD1|TRBV12-3/TRBV12-4
CASSYPPGQQETQYF
TGTGCCAGCAGCTATCCACCGGGACAGCAAGAGACCCAGTACTTC
>many|TRBJ2-5|-|TRBV12-3/TRBV12-4
CASRQTSQTETQYF
TGTGCCAGCAGACAGACTAGTCAGACCGAGACCCAGTACTTC
>-|TRBJ2-1|-|TRBV6-5
CASSSQGYENSSYNEQFF
TGTGCCAGCAGTTCACAGGGTTACGAAAATAGCTCCTACAATGAGCAGTTCTTC
>many|TRBJ2-5|-|TRBV12-3/TRBV12-4
CASSGGPVSETQYF
TGTGCCAGCAGCGGAGGGCCAGTATCAGAGACCCAGTACTTC
>few|TRBJ2-5|-|TRBV19
CASSISGGGLETQYF
TGTGCCAGTAGTATCTCCGGGGGAGGTTTGGAGACCCAGTACTTC
>many|TRBJ2-2|-|TRBV9
CASSVVAGVTGELFF
TGTGCCAGCAGCGTCGTGGCAGGGGTTACCGGGGAGCTGTTTTTT
>-|TRBJ2-1|-|TRBV2
CASSGLAVTYNEQFF
TGTGCCAGCAGTGGTTTGGCGGTAACCTACAATGAGCAGTTCTTC
>many|TRBJ1-2|-|TRBV2
CASSPRGGGRYGYTF
TGTGCCAGCAGTCCCAGAGGGGGAGGCCGCTATGGCTACACCTTC
>many|TRBJ1-1|TRBD1|TRBV20-1
CSARGDRVIEAFF
TGCAGTGCTAGAGGGGACAGGGTTATTGAAGCTTTCTTT
>many|TRBJ2-2|-|TRBV25-1
CASSPPRGGGGELFF
TGTGCCAGCAGTCCCCCAAGGGGGGGCGGCGGGGAGCTGTTTTTT
>many|TRBJ2-3|-|TRBV7-6
CASSLAPAGTSTDTQYF
TGTGCCAGCAGCTTAGCGCCGGCAGGGACTAGCACAGATACGCAGTATTTT
>many|TRBJ2-4|TRBD2|TRBV2
CASSGLAGARNIQYF
TGTGCCAGCAGTGGACTAGCGGGGGCCCGAAACATTCAGTACTTC
>-|TRBJ1-3|-|TRBV10-3
CAIGGGQLNTIYF
TGTGCCATCGGGGGGGGGCAATTAAACACCATATATTTT
>few|TRBJ1-4|TRBD1|TRBV15
CATSRGPGQGNEKLFF
TGTGCCACCAGCAGAGGACCGGGACAGGGGAATGAAAAACTGTTTTTT
>-|TRBJ1-1|-|TRBV24-1
CATSAGGRTEAFF
TGTGCCACCAGTGCGGGGGGCCGGACTGAAGCTTTCTTT
>many|TRBJ2-5|-|TRBV3-1
CASSQGRGQETQYF
TGTGCCAGCAGCCAAGGGAGGGGGCAAGAGACCCAGTACTTC
>many|TRBJ2-7|-|TRBV6-1
CASITVGVTYEQYF
TGTGCCAGCATTACAGTTGGAGTCACCTACGAGCAGTACTTC